A selection of T cell receptor beta chains follows, all from one sample in a study of cytomegalovirus exposure and HLA in healthy donors. The assay was immunoSEQ multiplex PCR, and TCRdb's table has in-frame clones only and misses some. The record lists tens of thousands of clones, of which the ten most abundant hold 3.5% to 4%. The specimen sequenced was PBMCs. These receptors all come from a female donor in good health and CMV-seropositive. The CDR3 runs from the conserved cysteine through the conserved F or W. Fields, in order: J gene, D gene, V gene, CDR3 DNA, CDR3 protein. The D gene is left open where the match is weak.

J gene: TRBJ1-2
D gene: -
V gene: TRBV2
CDR3 DNA: TGTGCCAGCAGGGCGGTCGGCTACACCTTC
CDR3 protein: CASRAVGYTF

J gene: TRBJ1-5
D gene: TRBD1
V gene: TRBV28
CDR3 DNA: TGTGCAGGCAGGGGGCAGAGCAATCAGCCCCAGCATTTT
CDR3 protein: CAGRGQSNQPQHF

J gene: TRBJ1-2
D gene: -
V gene: TRBV6-5
CDR3 DNA: TGTGCCAGCAGGATGGACAGAGACTATGGCTACACCTTC
CDR3 protein: CASRMDRDYGYTF

J gene: TRBJ2-1
D gene: -
V gene: TRBV5-1
CDR3 DNA: TGCGCCAGCAGCTTATCCAGGGACTCGTTACGGGGCAATGAGCAGTTCTTC
CDR3 protein: CASSLSRDSLRGNEQFF

J gene: TRBJ2-7
D gene: TRBD2
V gene: TRBV19
CDR3 DNA: TGTGCCAGTAGAGACCTAGTGGCGGGAGGAGCATACGAGCAGTACTTC
CDR3 protein: CASRDLVAGGAYEQYF

J gene: TRBJ2-3
D gene: -
V gene: TRBV27
CDR3 DNA: TGTGCCAGCAGTTCAAATTCAGATACGCAGTATTTT
CDR3 protein: CASSSNSDTQYF

J gene: TRBJ2-7
D gene: TRBD1
V gene: TRBV4-1
CDR3 DNA: TGCGCCAGCAGCCAACCTACCAGGGGGCGCTCCTACGAGCAGTACTTC
CDR3 protein: CASSQPTRGRSYEQYF

J gene: TRBJ2-7
D gene: TRBD2
V gene: TRBV28
CDR3 DNA: TGTGCCAGCAGCGCAATAGCGGGAGTGGTGCAGTACTTC
CDR3 protein: CASSAIAGVVQYF

J gene: TRBJ2-3
D gene: -
V gene: TRBV4-2
CDR3 DNA: TGTGCCAGCAGCCCAACAACGGGGTCCACAGATACGCAGTATTTT
CDR3 protein: CASSPTTGSTDTQYF

J gene: TRBJ2-7
D gene: -
V gene: TRBV28
CDR3 DNA: TGTGCCAGCAGTCCTTACCCGGAGGGCCTAACCTACGAGCAGTACTTC
CDR3 protein: CASSPYPEGLTYEQYF

J gene: TRBJ2-2
D gene: -
V gene: TRBV7-9
CDR3 DNA: TGTGCCAGCAGCTTTAGGCGCCCTGCCAGGACCGGGGAGCTGTTTTTT
CDR3 protein: CASSFRRPARTGELFF

J gene: TRBJ2-7
D gene: TRBD1
V gene: TRBV6-5
CDR3 DNA: TGTGCCAGCAGAAGCAGGGGGCGCAACCACGAGCAGTACTTC
CDR3 protein: CASRSRGRNHEQYF

J gene: TRBJ2-7
D gene: -
V gene: TRBV6-5
CDR3 DNA: TGTGCCAGCAGTTACCGACAAAGGAACTACGAGCAGTACTTC
CDR3 protein: CASSYRQRNYEQYF